This TCR beta chain emerged from a study of shared clonotypes between healthy human individuals. Donation came from healthy HIV-negative adults that had no recent acute infections or vaccinations. The method was immunoSEQ multiplex PCR; TCRdb's version includes in-frame clones alone and lacks a portion of them. The sample carries millions of clones, roughly nine tenths recorded once. Points from the study as a whole: Against clonotypes common to all four donors, non-shared ones had lower generation probabilities. Naive CD4 clonotypes overlapped across a few donors at roughly 5.1%.

Note on this clone: Its specificity is unknown. Other DNA sequences from this sample encode an identical CDR3 as well.

Germline-derived CDR1 and CDR2 are MDHEN and SYDVKM. V lost 6 bases and J lost 2, with 14 bases in between. CDR3 length: 14 amino acids. The chain recombines TRBV28 with TRBJ2-7, with D perhaps TRBD1 (8 bases). The clonotype originates from a man between 18 and 35 years old in good health. The sequenced sample consisted of naive CD4+ T cells sorted from blood. Subset here: CD45RA+ positively selected. Here the CDR3 DNA reads TGTGCCAGCAGGGGGGGGACAGGAGCCTACGAGCAGTACTTC. Its protein is CASRGGTGAYEQYF.